This TCR beta chain was identified in a study of cytomegalovirus exposure and HLA in healthy donors. A note on this clone: Its target is unknown.

Per germline, CDR1 SGDLS and CDR2 YYNGEE. The CDR3 length is 16 residues. Between the trimmed V and J ends, which lost 3 bases and 2 bases, there was a span of 17 bases. With 60 Vbeta and 13 Jbeta primers, the PCR was carried out. Sequenced by immunoSEQ multiplex PCR; TCRdb stores in-frame clones only, minus some. This sample has 85,000 to 95,000 clones; 60% to 85% occur once, and the top ten carry roughly 5.4%. Study-level points and caveats: A link between a missense DCLRE1C variant and TCR beta V- and J-gene trimming emerged from a later analysis.

V usage is TRBV9 and J usage is TRBJ2-5, with D perhaps matching TRBD1 (6 bases). Material: PBMCs. The sequence was obtained from a man aged 25 to 40 in good health and CMV-seropositive. The CDR3 DNA sequence: TGTGCCAGCAGCGGACGACAGGTGGGGCCTCAAGAGACCCAGTACTTC. This translates into CASSGRQVGPQETQYF. The variable domain in full, with the rest retrieved from reference TRBV9 and TRBJ2-5, is DSGVTQTPKHLITATGQRVTLRCSPRSGDLSVYWYQQSLDQGLQFLIQYYNGEERAKGNILERFSAQQFPDLHSELNLSSLELGDSALYFCASSGRQVGPQETQYFGPGTRLLVL.